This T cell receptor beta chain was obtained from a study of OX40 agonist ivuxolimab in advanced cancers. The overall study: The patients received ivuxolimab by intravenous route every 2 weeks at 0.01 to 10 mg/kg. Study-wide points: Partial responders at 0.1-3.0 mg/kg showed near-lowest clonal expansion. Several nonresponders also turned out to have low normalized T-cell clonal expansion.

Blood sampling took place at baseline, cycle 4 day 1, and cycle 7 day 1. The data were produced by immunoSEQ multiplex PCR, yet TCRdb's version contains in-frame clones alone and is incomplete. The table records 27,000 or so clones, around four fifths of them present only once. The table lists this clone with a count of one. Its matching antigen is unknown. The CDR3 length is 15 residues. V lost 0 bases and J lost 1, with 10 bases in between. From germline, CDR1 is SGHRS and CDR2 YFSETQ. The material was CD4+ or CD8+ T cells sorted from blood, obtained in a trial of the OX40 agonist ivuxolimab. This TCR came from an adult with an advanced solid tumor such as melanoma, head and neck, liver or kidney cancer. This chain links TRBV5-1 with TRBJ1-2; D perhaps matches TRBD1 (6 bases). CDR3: CASSLGTALNYGYTF. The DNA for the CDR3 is TGCGCCAGCAGCTTGGGGACAGCTCTTAACTATGGCTACACCTTC.